This T cell receptor (beta chain) stems from a study of blood T cell repertoires in COVID-19. Overall study context: Donors in the United States, Italy and Spain gave samples during acute or convalescent COVID-19. The cDNA or gDNA used as material had been derived from T cells, B-cell-depleted T cells, or PBMCs.

Germline lookup yields CDR1 SGHKS and CDR2 YYEKEE (reference sequence). The V end lost 2 bases, the J end lost 0 bases, and 6 bases lay between the germline ends. This CDR3 spans 14 amino acids. Original data processing: Reference gene primers were amplified, and this amplification served to estimate nucleated cell counts. Here immunoSEQ multiplex PCR was the method, and the copy in TCRdb shows in-frame clones only, minus some. V and J calls plus clone size are reproduced from that table; the DNA served to infer D and trimming. Found here are approximately 150,000 clones, roughly 88% of them singletons; the top ten hold over 9.5%.

The sample was peripheral blood. The chain carries TRBV5-5 and TRBJ2-1, with a possible D match to TRBD2 (5 bases). This TCR derives from a man between 60 and 70 years old with active or convalescent COVID-19. CDR3 nucleotide sequence: TGTGCCAGCAGCTTAGGGAGCTCCTACAATGAGCAGTTCTTC. Protein sequence: CASSLGSSYNEQFF.